The clone carrying this TCR beta chain was recorded a few times. Its antigen is not known. Unique molecular identifiers were used to barcode this TCRbeta library. From the PCR reads, TCRdb called clonotypes with MiXCR, one entry per CDR3 protein. The data show hundreds of thousands of distinct CDR3 sequences, roughly 15% seen once. This specimen comes from a study of T-cell reconstitution after alpha-beta-depleted transplantation in children. General study results and limits: One year post-transplant, T-cell counts and diversity were largely derived from T cells produced anew. Expanded clones from the graft, numbering several hundred, reportedly supplied alpha-beta T cells about two months after transplant.

This CDR3 comprises 16 residues. The germline V gene encodes CDR1 MGHRA and CDR2 YSYEKL. Trimming took off 5 bases at V and 0 bases at J, with 17 bases between the two ends. The receptor was derived from a boy under three years old who had a stem cell transplant for Wiskott-Aldrich syndrome, so the T cells may come from the graft donor. The gene calls are TRBV4-1 and TRBJ2-7, with D unclear. The specimen was PBMCs, mostly from graft donor cells, collected 360 days after TCRalphabeta/CD19-depleted stem cell transplant. The CDR3 DNA is TGCGCCAGCAGCAGGCCAGACGGCCCTAGCTCCTACGAGCAGTACTTC. Protein: CASSRPDGPSSYEQYF.